The 26 T cell receptor beta chains given below trace back to one sample, sequenced in a study of memory CD8 T cells in hepatitis C reinfection. Time point denoted: peak reinfection, 3 to 8 weeks after reinfection detection. Sorted cells were sequenced directly ex vivo without any in vitro expansion. Method: immunoSEQ multiplex PCR; TCRdb's copy keeps in-frame clones and lacks some. The data show about 45,000 clones, 70% to 90% seen once. The sequencing sample was made of naive CD8+ T cells sorted from blood. These receptors were obtained from a man between 18 and 29 years old with hepatitis C virus infection.

The V gene is TRBV5-1, the J gene TRBJ2-1; a weak D match, TRBD2 (6 bases). V shed 4 bases and J shed 4 bases, with 18 bases lying between them. This CDR3 is built from 16 residues. CDR1 and CDR2 (germline): SGHRS, YFSETQ. This CDR3 is CASSPLPGVGYNEQFF. The CDR3 bases are TGCGCCAGCAGCCCGCTCCCGGGAGTTGGATACAATGAGCAGTTCTTC.

The gene calls are TRBV9 and TRBJ2-3; possibly TRBD2 for D (6 bases). V dropped 0 bases and J dropped 0 bases, with 11 bases sitting between them. CDR3 length: 16 amino acids. Germline CDR1 reads SGDLS; CDR2 reads YYNGEE. CDR3 DNA sequence: TGTGCCAGCAGCGTAGACGGGAGTCCTAGCACAGATACGCAGTATTTT. Translation: CASSVDGSPSTDTQYF. Combining the CDR3 with reference TRBV9 and TRBJ2-3 gives the whole variable domain DSGVTQTPKHLITATGQRVTLRCSPRSGDLSVYWYQQSLDQGLQFLIQYYNGEERAKGNILERFSAQQFPDLHSELNLSSLELGDSALYFCASSVDGSPSTDTQYFGPGTRLTVL.

This chain uses TRBV19 with TRBJ2-1, with D tentatively TRBD1 (5 bases). V shed 5 bases and J shed 0 bases, with 17 bases lying between them. The V gene's germline CDR1 is LNHDA and CDR2 SQIVND (reference sequence). The CDR3 has 17 residues. This CDR3 reads CASSLPTDMSSYNEQFF. CDR3 sequence (DNA): TGTGCCAGTAGTCTACCAACGGACATGAGCTCCTACAATGAGCAGTTCTTC.

Of note for this clone: This CDR3 is also generated by other DNA sequences in the sample. The rearrangement links TRBV4-1 to TRBJ2-5, with 7 bases that match TRBD2. V lost 3 bases and J lost 5; bases outside the gene matches: 6. The length of the CDR3 is 14 residues. The germline V gene has CDR1 MGHRA and CDR2 YSYEKL. CDR3 protein: CASSQGRGVETQYF. The CDR3 DNA is TGCGCCAGCAGCCAGGGCCGGGGGGTGGAGACCCAGTACTTC.

The V and J genes are TRBV27 and TRBJ2-3; D remains ambiguous. V was cut by 6 bases and J by 5 bases, with 9 bases left in between. The CDR3 has 12 residues. Looked up from germline, CDR1 is MNHEY and CDR2 is SMNVEV (reference sequence). CDR3 in DNA: TGTGCCAGCAGCCTAACGGGAGATACGCAGTATTTT. Its protein product is CASSLTGDTQYF.

The rearrangement uses TRBV10-3 and TRBJ2-7; 10 positions match TRBD2. The length of the CDR3 is 16 residues. Trimming took 2 bases from V and 5 from J; bases not matched to a gene: 9. Per germline, CDR1 ENHRY and CDR2 SYGVKD. The CDR3 DNA is TGTGCCATCAGTGAGGGGCTAGCGGGAGCCACCGACGAGCAGTACTTC. Residues: CAISEGLAGATDEQYF.

This clone showed up just once. The V gene is TRBV19, the J gene TRBJ1-1, with D perhaps TRBD1 (5 bases). In germline, CDR1 is LNHDA, CDR2 SQIVND (reference sequence). The CDR3 is 13 residues long. The V end lost 3 bases, the J end lost 4 bases, and 9 bases lay between the germline ends. CDR3 nucleotides: TGTGCCAGTAGTATTACTGGGGCCACTGAAGCTTTCTTT. Protein: CASSITGATEAFF. The variable domain in full, with the rest retrieved from reference TRBV19 and TRBJ1-1, is DGGITQSPKYLFRKEGQNVTLSCEQNLNHDAMYWYRQDPGQGLRLIYYSQIVNDFQKGDIAEGYSVSREKKESFPLTVTSAQKNPTAFYLCASSITGATEAFFGQGTRLTVV.

The chain has TRBV21-1 and TRBJ2-7; the D call in the table, TRBD2, was not verified against the DNA. TRBV21-1 is described as a pseudogene. The CDR3 sequence is 13 residues long. The CDR3 loop reads CASSPGSAYEQYF. CDR3 in DNA: TGTGCCAGCAGCCCCGGCAGCGCCTACGAGCAGTACTTC.

The gene calls are TRBV5-1 and TRBJ2-7; 13 bases fit TRBD2. Germline V gives CDR1 SGHRS, CDR2 YFSETQ. The CDR3 is made up of 14 amino acids. The junction had 1 base not matched to a gene; V was cut back by 3 bases and J by 4 bases. The CDR3 DNA follows: TGCGCCAGCAGCTGGACTAGCGGGAGTTACGAGCAGTACTTC. As protein: CASSWTSGSYEQYF.

This clone was recorded a few times. This chain links TRBV7-9 with TRBJ1-1; no clear D gene. The length of the CDR3 is 12 residues. CDR1 and CDR2 (germline): SEHNR, FQNEAQ (reference sequence). Trimming removed 4 bases at V and 3 bases at J, with 6 bases between. The DNA for the CDR3 is TGTGCCAGCAGCTCACCAGACACTGAAGCTTTCTTT. Translating gives CASSSPDTEAFF.

The chain has TRBV6-5 and TRBJ1-1; possible D gene TRBD1, 6 bases. The germline V gene encodes CDR1 MNHEY and CDR2 SVGAGI. The CDR3 sequence is 13 residues long. Deletions cut 8 bases from V and 0 bases from J, with 10 bases between. CDR3 sequence (DNA): TGTGCCAGCGGACAGACAGTGAACACTGAAGCTTTCTTT. The encoded protein is CASGQTVNTEAFF.

The chain uses TRBV30 and TRBJ2-5; 8 bases agree with TRBD2. The CDR3 totals 15 residues. Trimming cost V 1 base and J 1 base; bases outside gene matches: 5. Looked up from germline, CDR1 is GTSNPN and CDR2 is SVGIG (reference sequence). Written as DNA, the CDR3 is TGTGCCTGGAGTGAGGCGGGGGGTAGCCAAGAGACCCAGTACTTC. Its protein is CAWSEAGGSQETQYF. Drawing the rest from reference TRBV30 and TRBJ2-5, the complete variable domain is SQTIHQWPATLVQPVGSPLSLECTVEGTSNPNLYWYRQAAGRGLQLLFYSVGIGQISSEVPQNLSASRPQDRQFILSSKKLLLSDSGFYLCAWSEAGGSQETQYFGPGTRLLVL.

The gene calls are TRBV6-1 and TRBJ2-4, with a possible D match to TRBD1 (5 bases). The germline V gene has CDR1 MNHNS and CDR2 SASEGT. The V gene lost 4 bases and the J gene lost 0 bases, with 10 bases spanning the gap. The CDR3 covers 15 residues. CDR3 in DNA: TGTGCCAGCAGTGGGCAGGGTCTAGCCAAAAACATTCAGTACTTC. Amino acid sequence: CASSGQGLAKNIQYF.

The chain employs TRBV7-9 and TRBJ2-1; possible D gene TRBD1, 6 bases. V was clipped by 4 bases and J by 5 bases, with 6 bases between them. The CDR3 runs 12 residues. Looked up from germline, CDR1 is SEHNR and CDR2 is FQNEAQ (reference sequence). This CDR3 reads CASSWDNNEQFF. CDR3 sequence (DNA): TGTGCCAGCAGCTGGGACAACAATGAGCAGTTCTTC.

The genes are TRBV6-5 and TRBJ1-2; 8 bases agree with TRBD1. V dropped 2 bases and J dropped 4; count of bases not matched to a gene: 3. Germline V lookup: CDR1 MNHEY, CDR2 SVGAGI. CDR3 length equals 14 residues. The DNA of the CDR3 is TGTGCCAGCAGTTACGGGCAGGGGGCCTATGGCTACACCTTC. Its translation is CASSYGQGAYGYTF.

The CDR3 DNA follows: TGTGCCAGCAGCGGACTAGCGGGAGTTACGGCCGGGGAGCTGTTTTTT. Translation gives CASSGLAGVTAGELFF. This chain connects TRBV28 to TRBJ2-2, with TRBD2 matching over 13 bases. This CDR3 has 16 residues. From germline, CDR1 is MDHEN and CDR2 SYDVKM. V was clipped by 6 bases and J by 6 bases; unmatched bases: 7.

J is TRBJ1-5 and V is TRBV12-5; no clear D gene. Germline V CDR1 and CDR2: LGHNT, FRNRAP. Trimming shortened V by 3 bases and J by 6 bases, and 21 bases separated the two germline ends. The CDR3 length is 17 residues. The CDR3 DNA is TGTGCTAGTGGTTTAGCTCGTGGGCCGGGAGGAGGTCAGCCCCAGCATTTT. This translates into CASGLARGPGGGQPQHF. The variable domain in full, completed from reference TRBV12-5 and TRBJ1-5, reads DARVTQTPRHKVTEMGQEVTMRCQPILGHNTVFWYRQTMMQGLELLAYFRNRAPLDDSGMPKDRFSAEMPDATLATLKIQPSEPRDSAVYFCASGLARGPGGGQPQHFGDGTRLSIL.

This chain connects TRBV6-5 to TRBJ2-3; D is unclear. Germline assignment: CDR1 MNHEY and CDR2 SVGAGI. The CDR3 loop spans 13 amino acids. The germline V and J ends were trimmed by 6 bases and 5 bases, with 12 bases remaining between them. This CDR3 reads CASSLSPGDTQYF. CDR3 coding DNA: TGTGCCAGCAGCCTCTCCCCGGGAGATACGCAGTATTTT.

This clone occurred once. The gene calls are TRBV6-6 and TRBJ1-2; D is ambiguous. CDR3 length equals 13 residues. The germline V gene encodes CDR1 MNHNY and CDR2 SVGAGI (reference sequence). V shed 4 bases and J shed 7 bases, with 13 bases lying between them. The CDR3 spells CASSFSLLAGYTF. CDR3 bases: TGTGCCAGCAGTTTCAGTCTCTTGGCTGGCTACACCTTC.

The chain joins TRBV5-4 to TRBJ2-1, with D perhaps matching TRBD1 (6 bases). Germline-derived CDR1 and CDR2 are SGHNT and YYREEE (reference sequence). Trimming took off 3 bases at V and 8 bases at J, with 21 bases between the two ends. The CDR3 is 16 amino acids. CDR3 sequence (DNA): TGTGCCAGCAGCTCCAGGGGAAATGAGTGGTTCGATGAGCAGTTCTTC. Its protein product is CASSSRGNEWFDEQFF.

The gene calls are TRBV4-1 and TRBJ2-7, with 7 bases lining up with TRBD2. Per the germline V gene, CDR1 is MGHRA and CDR2 is YSYEKL. The CDR3 sequence is 14 residues long. With 4 bases clipped from V and 4 bases from J, the junction kept 7 bases outside the gene matches. CDR3 residues: CASSPLAGGYEQYF. In nucleotides, the CDR3 is TGCGCCAGCAGCCCGTTAGCGGGCGGATACGAGCAGTACTTC.

This clone was observed a single time. The CDR3 nucleotides read TGTGCCAGCAGTTACACAGGGGTTGGGAACGAGCAGTACTTC. It yields the protein CASSYTGVGNEQYF. The chain combines TRBV6-5 with TRBJ2-7, with 7 bases matching TRBD1. Per the germline V gene, CDR1 is MNHEY and CDR2 is SVGAGI. This CDR3 contains 14 residues. The V and J ends lost 2 bases and 5 bases, in that order; junction bases with no gene match: 6.

The chain recombines TRBV2 with TRBJ2-1; 8 bases map to TRBD2. The CDR3 spans 15 residues. V trimming: 6 bases; J trimming: 4 bases; junction bases outside the gene matches: 8. The germline V gene has CDR1 SNHLY and CDR2 FYNNEI. The CDR3 region is CASSAGTSLYNEQFF. CDR3 nucleotides: TGTGCCAGCAGCGCAGGGACTAGTCTTTACAATGAGCAGTTCTTC.

The J gene is TRBJ2-3, the V gene TRBV5-6, with a tentative D call TRBD1 (5 bases). Germline V CDR1 and CDR2: SGHDT, YYEEEE. The CDR3 is made up of 15 amino acids. V was cut by 1 base and J by 4 bases, with 13 bases left in between. The CDR3 nucleotides read TGTGCCAGCAGCTTGAGAGTCAGGGTAGCAGATACGCAGTATTTT. Residues: CASSLRVRVADTQYF.

The genes are TRBV6-6 and TRBJ2-7; D is unclear. CDR1 and CDR2 from the germline V gene are MNHNY and SVGAGI (reference sequence). CDR3 length equals 13 residues. Trimming removed 2 bases from V and 1 base from J, with 6 bases in between. The DNA for the CDR3 is TGTGCCAGCAGTTACACACCGTCCTACGAGCAGTACTTC. Protein sequence: CASSYTPSYEQYF.

The J gene is TRBJ2-7, the V gene TRBV6-1; 7 bases align to TRBD1. V lost 3 bases, J lost 0 bases, and 5 bases stayed unmatched. From germline, CDR1 is MNHNS and CDR2 SASEGT. This CDR3 spans 15 amino acids. This chain's CDR3 is CASSDMNRGSYEQYV. The CDR3 DNA reads as TGTGCCAGCAGTGATATGAACAGGGGCTCCTACGAGCAGTACGTC.